The entry below describes one T cell receptor beta chain. Its target is unknown. This sample also contains other DNA sequences that code for the same CDR3. The ends were cut back, 3 bases at V and 2 bases at J, with 9 bases in the middle. Per the germline V gene, CDR1 is SNHLY and CDR2 is FYNNEI. The CDR3 length is 14 residues. These data originate in a study of shared clonotypes between healthy human individuals. Whole-study context: The composition of the donors was a couple of women and three men aged 18 to 49. General study points: As a rule, naive subsets had a larger estimated richness than memory subsets. Some clonotypes were shared by all four sorted-subset donors, while others were not shared. The non-shared ones had lower generation probabilities than the shared ones. Sharing across four donors was highest in naive CD4 (about 5%) and lowest in memory CD8 (around 0.4%).

Clones were sequenced by immunoSEQ multiplex PCR, and TCRdb holds only the in-frame ones, with some missing. The table includes more than 1,200,000 clones, about 98.5% detected once. The source of this sequence is a young man in good health. The rearrangement links TRBV2 to TRBJ2-3, with a possible D match to TRBD2 (5 bases). The sequencing input was naive CD4+ T cells sorted from blood. As for subset: CD45RA+ positively selected. CDR3 DNA sequence: TGTGCCAGCAGTGACCGGGGAATCACAGATACGCAGTATTTT. Translation: CASSDRGITDTQYF.